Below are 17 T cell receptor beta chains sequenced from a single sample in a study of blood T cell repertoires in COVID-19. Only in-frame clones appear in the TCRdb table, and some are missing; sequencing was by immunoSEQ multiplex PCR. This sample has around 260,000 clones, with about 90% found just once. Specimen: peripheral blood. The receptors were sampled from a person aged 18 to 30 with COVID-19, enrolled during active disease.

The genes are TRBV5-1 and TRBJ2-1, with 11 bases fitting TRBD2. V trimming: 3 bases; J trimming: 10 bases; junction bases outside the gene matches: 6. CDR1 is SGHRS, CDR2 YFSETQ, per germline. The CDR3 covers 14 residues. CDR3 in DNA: TGCGCCAGCAGCTCCTTAGCGGGAGGGCAGGAGCAGTTCTTC. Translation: CASSSLAGGQEQFF.

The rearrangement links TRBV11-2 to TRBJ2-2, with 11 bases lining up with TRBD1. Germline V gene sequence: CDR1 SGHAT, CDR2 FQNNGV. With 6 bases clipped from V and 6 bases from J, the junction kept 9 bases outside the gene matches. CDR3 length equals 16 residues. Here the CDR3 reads CASRHTGTGGPGELFF. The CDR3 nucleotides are TGTGCCAGCAGACATACCGGGACAGGGGGGCCCGGGGAGCTGTTTTTT.

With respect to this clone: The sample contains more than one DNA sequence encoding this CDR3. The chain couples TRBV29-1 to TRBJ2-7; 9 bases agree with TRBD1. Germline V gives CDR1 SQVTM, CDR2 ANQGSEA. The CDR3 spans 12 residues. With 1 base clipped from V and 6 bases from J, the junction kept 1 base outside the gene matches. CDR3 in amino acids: CSVEGQGGEQYF. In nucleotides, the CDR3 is TGCAGCGTTGAAGGACAGGGGGGCGAGCAGTACTTC.

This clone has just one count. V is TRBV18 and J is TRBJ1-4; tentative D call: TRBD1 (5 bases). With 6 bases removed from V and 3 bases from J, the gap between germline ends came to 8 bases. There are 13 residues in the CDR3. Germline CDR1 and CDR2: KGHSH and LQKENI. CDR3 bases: TGTGCCAGCTCTGAAGGGGCTAATGAAAAACTGTTTTTT. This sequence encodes CASSEGANEKLFF.

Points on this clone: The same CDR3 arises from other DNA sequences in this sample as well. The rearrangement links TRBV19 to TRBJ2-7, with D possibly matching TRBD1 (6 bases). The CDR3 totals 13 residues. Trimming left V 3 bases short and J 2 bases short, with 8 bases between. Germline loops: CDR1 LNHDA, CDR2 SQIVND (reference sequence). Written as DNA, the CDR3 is TGTGCCAGTAGTATCACAGGGACCTACGAGCAGTACTTC. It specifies CASSITGTYEQYF.

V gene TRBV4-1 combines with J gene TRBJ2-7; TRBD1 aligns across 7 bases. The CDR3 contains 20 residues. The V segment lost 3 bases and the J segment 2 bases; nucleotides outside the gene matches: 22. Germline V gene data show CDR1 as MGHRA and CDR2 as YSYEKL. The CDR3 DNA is TGCGCCAGCAGCCACCGAAGGGACAGACCCGCCGGACTGTTAGCCTACGAGCAGTACTTC. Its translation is CASSHRRDRPAGLLAYEQYF.

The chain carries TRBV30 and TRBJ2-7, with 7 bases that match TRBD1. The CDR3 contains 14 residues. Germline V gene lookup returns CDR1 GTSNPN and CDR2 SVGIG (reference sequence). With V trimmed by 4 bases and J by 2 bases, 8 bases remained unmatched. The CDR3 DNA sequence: TGTGCCTGGAACAGGGGCGCAGTAACCTACGAGCAGTACTTC. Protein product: CAWNRGAVTYEQYF.

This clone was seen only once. CDR3 protein: CASQPGGVLYGYTF. CDR3 bases: TGTGCCAGCCAGCCAGGGGGCGTCCTCTATGGCTACACCTTC. The chain joins TRBV6-5 to TRBJ1-2; 8 nucleotides align to TRBD1. The V gene end was trimmed by 8 bases and the J gene end by 4 bases; junction bases not matched to a gene: 9. The V gene's germline CDR1 is MNHEY and CDR2 SVGAGI. This CDR3 has 14 amino acids.

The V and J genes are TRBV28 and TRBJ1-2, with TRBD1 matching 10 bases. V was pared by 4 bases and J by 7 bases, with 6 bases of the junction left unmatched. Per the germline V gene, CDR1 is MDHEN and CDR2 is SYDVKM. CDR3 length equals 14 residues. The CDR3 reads CASSSGTGAGGYTF. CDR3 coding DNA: TGTGCCAGCAGTTCCGGGACAGGGGCCGGTGGCTACACCTTC.

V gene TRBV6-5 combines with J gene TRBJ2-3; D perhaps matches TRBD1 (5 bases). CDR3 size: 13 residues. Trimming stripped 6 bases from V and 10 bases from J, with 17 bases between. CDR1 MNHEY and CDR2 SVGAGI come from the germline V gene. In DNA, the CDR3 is TGTGCCAGCAGCCCAGGGCTCGATCGGGCGCAGTATTTT. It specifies CASSPGLDRAQYF.

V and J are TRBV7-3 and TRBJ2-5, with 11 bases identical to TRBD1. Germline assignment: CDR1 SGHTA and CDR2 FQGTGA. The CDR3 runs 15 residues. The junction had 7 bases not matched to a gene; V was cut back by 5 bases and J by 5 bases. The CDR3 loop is CASSPGQGAGETQYF. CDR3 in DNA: TGTGCCAGCAGCCCCGGACAGGGGGCAGGGGAGACCCAGTACTTC.

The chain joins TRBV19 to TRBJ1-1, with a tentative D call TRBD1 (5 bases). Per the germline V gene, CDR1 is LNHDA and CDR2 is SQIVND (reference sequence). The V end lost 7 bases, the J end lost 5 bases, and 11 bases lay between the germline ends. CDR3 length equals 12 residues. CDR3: CASKPQGTEAFF. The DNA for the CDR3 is TGTGCCAGTAAACCCCAGGGAACTGAAGCTTTCTTT. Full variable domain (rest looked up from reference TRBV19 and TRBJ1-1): DGGITQSPKYLFRKEGQNVTLSCEQNLNHDAMYWYRQDPGQGLRLIYYSQIVNDFQKGDIAEGYSVSREKKESFPLTVTSAQKNPTAFYLCASKPQGTEAFFGQGTRLTVV.

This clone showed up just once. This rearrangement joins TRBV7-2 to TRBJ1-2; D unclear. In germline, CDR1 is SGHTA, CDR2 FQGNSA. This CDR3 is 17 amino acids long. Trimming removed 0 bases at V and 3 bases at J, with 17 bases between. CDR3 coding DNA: TGTGCCAGCAGCTTAGCGCTTTTAGGTGGAGAGGACTATGGCTACACCTTC. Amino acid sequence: CASSLALLGGEDYGYTF.

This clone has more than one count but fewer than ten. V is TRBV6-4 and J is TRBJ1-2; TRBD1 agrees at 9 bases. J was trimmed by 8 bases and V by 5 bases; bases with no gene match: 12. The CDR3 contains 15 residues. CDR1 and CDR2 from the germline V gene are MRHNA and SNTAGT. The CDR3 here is CASSKFTRDRAGYTF. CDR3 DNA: TGTGCCAGCAGTAAATTTACCCGGGACAGGGCCGGCTACACCTTC.

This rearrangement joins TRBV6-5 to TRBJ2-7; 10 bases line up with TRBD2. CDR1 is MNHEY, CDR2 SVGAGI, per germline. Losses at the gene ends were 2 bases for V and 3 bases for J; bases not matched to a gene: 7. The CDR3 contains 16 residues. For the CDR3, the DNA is TGTGCCAGCAGTTACAACAGAGGACTAGCGGTCTACGAGCAGTACTTC. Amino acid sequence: CASSYNRGLAVYEQYF.

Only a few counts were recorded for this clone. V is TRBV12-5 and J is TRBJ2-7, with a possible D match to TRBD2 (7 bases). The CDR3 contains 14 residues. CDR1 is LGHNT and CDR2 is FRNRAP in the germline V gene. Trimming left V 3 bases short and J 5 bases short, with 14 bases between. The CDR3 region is CASGFWTGGNEQYF. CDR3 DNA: TGTGCTAGTGGTTTTTGGACGGGGGGCAACGAGCAGTACTTC.

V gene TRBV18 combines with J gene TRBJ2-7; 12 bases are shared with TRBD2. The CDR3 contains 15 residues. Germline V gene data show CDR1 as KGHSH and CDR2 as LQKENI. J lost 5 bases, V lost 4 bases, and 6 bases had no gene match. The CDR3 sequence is CASSLRTSGTNEQYF. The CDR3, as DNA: TGTGCCAGCTCACTGCGGACTAGCGGGACTAACGAGCAGTACTTC.